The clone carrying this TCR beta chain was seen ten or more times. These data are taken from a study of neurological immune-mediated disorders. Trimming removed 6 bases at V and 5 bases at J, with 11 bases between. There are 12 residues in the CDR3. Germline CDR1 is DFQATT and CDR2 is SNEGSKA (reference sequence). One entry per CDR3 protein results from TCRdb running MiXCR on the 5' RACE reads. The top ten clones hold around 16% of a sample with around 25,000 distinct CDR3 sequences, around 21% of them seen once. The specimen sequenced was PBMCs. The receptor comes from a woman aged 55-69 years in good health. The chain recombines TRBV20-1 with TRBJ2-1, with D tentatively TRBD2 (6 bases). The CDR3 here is CSASSDHNEQFF. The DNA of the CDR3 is TGCAGTGCATCTAGCGATCACAATGAGCAGTTCTTC.